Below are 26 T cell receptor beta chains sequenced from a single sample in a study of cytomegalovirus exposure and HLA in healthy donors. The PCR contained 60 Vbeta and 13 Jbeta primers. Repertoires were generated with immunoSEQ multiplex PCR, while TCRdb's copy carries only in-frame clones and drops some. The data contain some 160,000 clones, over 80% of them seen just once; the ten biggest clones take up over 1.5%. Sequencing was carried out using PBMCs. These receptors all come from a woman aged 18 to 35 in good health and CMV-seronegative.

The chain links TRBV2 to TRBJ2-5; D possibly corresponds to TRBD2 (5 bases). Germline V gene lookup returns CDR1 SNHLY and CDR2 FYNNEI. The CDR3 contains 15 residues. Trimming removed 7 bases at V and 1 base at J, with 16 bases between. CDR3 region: CASKAPGLRQETQYF. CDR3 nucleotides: TGTGCCAGCAAAGCCCCGGGATTACGCCAAGAGACCCAGTACTTC.

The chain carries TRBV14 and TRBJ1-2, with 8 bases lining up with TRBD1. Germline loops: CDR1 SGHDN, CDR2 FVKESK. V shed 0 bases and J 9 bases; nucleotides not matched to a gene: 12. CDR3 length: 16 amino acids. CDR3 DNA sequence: TGTGCCAGCAGCCAAGAGGCCCAGGGGGCACGTGGGAGCTACACCTTC. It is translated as CASSQEAQGARGSYTF.

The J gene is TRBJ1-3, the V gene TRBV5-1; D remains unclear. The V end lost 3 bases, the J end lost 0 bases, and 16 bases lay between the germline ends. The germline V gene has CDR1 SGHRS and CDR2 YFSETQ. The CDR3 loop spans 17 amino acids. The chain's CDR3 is CASSWRTRTDSGNTIYF. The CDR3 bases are TGCGCCAGCAGCTGGAGGACGAGGACCGACTCTGGAAACACCATATATTTT.

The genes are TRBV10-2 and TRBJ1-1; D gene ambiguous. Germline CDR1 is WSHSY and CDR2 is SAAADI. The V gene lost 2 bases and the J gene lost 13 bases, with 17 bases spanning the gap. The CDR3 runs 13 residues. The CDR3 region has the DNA TGCGCCAGCAGTGAGGAAGACCTCCGGAGGGTTTTCTTT. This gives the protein CASSEEDLRRVFF.

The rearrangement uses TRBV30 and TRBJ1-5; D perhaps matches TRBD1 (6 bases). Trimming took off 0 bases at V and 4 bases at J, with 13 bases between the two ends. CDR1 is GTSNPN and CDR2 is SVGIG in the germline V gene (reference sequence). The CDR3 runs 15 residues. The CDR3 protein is CAWSVQGQPNQPQHF. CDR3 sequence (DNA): TGTGCCTGGAGTGTCCAAGGACAGCCGAATCAGCCCCAGCATTTT.

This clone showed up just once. CDR3 nucleotides: TGTGCCAGCTCACCACAAAGTAGTCGAGAGACCCAGTACTTC. This encodes CASSPQSSRETQYF. The V gene is TRBV18, the J gene TRBJ2-5; D remains ambiguous. Trimming pared 1 base from V and 4 bases from J, leaving 10 bases between. The germline gives CDR1 KGHSH, CDR2 LQKENI. The length of the CDR3 is 14 residues.

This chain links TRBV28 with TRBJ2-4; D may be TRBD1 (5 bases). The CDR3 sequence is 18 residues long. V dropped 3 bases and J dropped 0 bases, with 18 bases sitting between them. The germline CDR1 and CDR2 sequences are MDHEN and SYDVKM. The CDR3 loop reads CASSFLYSRASAKNIQYF. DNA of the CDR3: TGTGCCAGCAGTTTCCTCTATTCCAGGGCGTCAGCCAAAAACATTCAGTACTTC. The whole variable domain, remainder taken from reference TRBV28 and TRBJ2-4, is DVKVTQSSRYLVKRTGEKVFLECVQDMDHENMFWYRQDPGLGLRLIYFSYDVKMKEKGDIPEGYSVSREKKERFSLILESASTNQTSMYLCASSFLYSRASAKNIQYFGAGTRLSVL.

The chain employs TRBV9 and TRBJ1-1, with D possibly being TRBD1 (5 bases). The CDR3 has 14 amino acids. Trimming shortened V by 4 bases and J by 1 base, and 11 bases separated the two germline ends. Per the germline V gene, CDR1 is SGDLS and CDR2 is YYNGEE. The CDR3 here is CASSHTGQNTEAFF. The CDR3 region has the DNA TGTGCCAGCAGCCATACAGGACAGAACACTGAAGCTTTCTTT. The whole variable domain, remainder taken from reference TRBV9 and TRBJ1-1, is DSGVTQTPKHLITATGQRVTLRCSPRSGDLSVYWYQQSLDQGLQFLIQYYNGEERAKGNILERFSAQQFPDLHSELNLSSLELGDSALYFCASSHTGQNTEAFFGQGTRLTVV.

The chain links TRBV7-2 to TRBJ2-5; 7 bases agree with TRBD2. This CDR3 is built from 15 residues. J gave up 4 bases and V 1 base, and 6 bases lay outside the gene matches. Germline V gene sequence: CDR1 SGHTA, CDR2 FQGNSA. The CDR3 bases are TGTGCCAGCAGCTTAGGCGGGGGAAACGGAGAGACCCAGTACTTC. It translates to CASSLGGGNGETQYF.

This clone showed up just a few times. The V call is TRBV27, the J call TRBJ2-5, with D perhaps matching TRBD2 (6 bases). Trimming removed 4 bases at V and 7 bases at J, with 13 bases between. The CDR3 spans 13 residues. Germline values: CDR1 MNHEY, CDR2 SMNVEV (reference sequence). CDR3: CASSSLAVGTQYF. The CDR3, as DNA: TGTGCCAGCAGTTCCTTAGCGGTGGGGACCCAGTACTTC.

The CDR3: CASKKGDNQPQHF. CDR3 in DNA: TGTGCCAGCAAGAAGGGGGACAATCAGCCCCAGCATTTT. The chain links TRBV6-5 to TRBJ1-5; D possibly corresponds to TRBD1 (6 bases). This CDR3 spans 13 amino acids. Trimming removed 7 bases from V and 3 bases from J, with 10 bases in between. In germline, CDR1 is MNHEY, CDR2 SVGAGI.

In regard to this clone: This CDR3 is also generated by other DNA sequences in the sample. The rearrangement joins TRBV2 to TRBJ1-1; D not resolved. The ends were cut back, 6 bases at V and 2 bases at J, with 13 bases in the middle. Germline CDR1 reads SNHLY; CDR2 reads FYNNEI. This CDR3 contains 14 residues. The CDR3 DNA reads TGTGCCAGCAGCCTTAGGCAGGTTAACACTGAAGCTTTCTTT. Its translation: CASSLRQVNTEAFF.

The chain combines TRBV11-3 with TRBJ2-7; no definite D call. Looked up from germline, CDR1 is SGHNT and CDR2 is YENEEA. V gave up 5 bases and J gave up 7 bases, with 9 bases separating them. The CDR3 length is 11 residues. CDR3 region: CASSPGAEQYF. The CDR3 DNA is TGTGCCAGCAGCCCCGGTGCGGAGCAGTACTTC.

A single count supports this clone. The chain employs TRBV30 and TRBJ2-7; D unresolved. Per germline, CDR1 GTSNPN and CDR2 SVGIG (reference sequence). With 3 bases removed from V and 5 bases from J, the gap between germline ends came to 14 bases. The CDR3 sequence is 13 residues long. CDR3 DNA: TGTGCCTGGAGGAGATGGGCAGCCAACGAGCAGTACTTC. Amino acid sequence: CAWRRWAANEQYF.

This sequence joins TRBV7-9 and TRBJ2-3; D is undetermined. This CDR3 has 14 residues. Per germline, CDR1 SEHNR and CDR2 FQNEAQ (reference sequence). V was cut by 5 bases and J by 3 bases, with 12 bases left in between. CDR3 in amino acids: CASSQTVETDTQYF. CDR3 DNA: TGTGCCAGCAGCCAGACCGTGGAGACAGATACGCAGTATTTT.

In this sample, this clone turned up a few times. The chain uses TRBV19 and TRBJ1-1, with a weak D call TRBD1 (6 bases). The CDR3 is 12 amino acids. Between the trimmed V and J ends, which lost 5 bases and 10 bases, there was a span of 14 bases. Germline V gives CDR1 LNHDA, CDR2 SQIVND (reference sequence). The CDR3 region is CASSDSGVVAFF. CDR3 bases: TGTGCCAGTAGTGATTCAGGGGTTGTAGCTTTCTTT.

In nucleotides, the CDR3 is TGTGCCAGCAGCCGGACAGCGCTTGCAACTAATGAAAAACTGTTTTTT. Its protein is CASSRTALATNEKLFF. The rearrangement links TRBV5-4 to TRBJ1-4; tentatively, D is TRBD1 (6 bases). Germline CDR1 is SGHNT and CDR2 is YYREEE (reference sequence). Trimming pared 4 bases from V and 0 bases from J, leaving 13 bases between. The CDR3 sequence is 16 residues long.

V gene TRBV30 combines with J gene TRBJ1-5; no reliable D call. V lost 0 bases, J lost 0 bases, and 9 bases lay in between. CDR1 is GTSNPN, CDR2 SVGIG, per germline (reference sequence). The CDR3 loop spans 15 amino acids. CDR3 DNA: TGTGCCTGGAGTGTACAAGATTATAGCAATCAGCCCCAGCATTTT. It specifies CAWSVQDYSNQPQHF.

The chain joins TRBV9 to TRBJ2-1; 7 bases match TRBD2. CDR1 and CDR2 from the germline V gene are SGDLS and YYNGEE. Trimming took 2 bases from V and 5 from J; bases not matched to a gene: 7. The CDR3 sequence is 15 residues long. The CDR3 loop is CASSVSGEIDNEQFF. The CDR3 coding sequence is TGTGCCAGCAGCGTCAGCGGGGAGATAGACAATGAGCAGTTCTTC.

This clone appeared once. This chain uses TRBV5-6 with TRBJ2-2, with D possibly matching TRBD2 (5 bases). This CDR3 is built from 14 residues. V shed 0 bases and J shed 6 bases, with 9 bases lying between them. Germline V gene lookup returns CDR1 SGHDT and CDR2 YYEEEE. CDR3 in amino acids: CASSLGLAAGELFF. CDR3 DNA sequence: TGTGCCAGCAGCTTGGGCCTAGCTGCCGGGGAGCTGTTTTTT.

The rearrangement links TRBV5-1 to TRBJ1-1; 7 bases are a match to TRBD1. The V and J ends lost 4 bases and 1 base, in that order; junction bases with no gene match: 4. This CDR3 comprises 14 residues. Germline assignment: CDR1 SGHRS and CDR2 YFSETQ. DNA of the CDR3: TGCGCCAGCAGCAACCGGGACAGGAACACTGAAGCTTTCTTT. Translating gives CASSNRDRNTEAFF.

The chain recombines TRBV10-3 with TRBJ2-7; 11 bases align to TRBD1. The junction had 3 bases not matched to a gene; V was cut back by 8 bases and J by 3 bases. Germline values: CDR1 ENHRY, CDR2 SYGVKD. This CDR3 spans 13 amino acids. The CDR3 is CAIGTGGVYEQYF. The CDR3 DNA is TGTGCCATCGGGACAGGGGGGGTCTACGAGCAGTACTTC.

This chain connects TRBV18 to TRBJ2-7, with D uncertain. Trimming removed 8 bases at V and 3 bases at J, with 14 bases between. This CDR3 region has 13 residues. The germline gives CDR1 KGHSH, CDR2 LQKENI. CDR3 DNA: TGTGCCAGCCGAAATGACGCAGGCTACGAGCAGTACTTC. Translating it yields CASRNDAGYEQYF.

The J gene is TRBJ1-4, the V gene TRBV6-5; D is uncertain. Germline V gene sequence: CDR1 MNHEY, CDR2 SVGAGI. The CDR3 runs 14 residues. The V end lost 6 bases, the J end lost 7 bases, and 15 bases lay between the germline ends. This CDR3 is CASSPRFRVEKLFF. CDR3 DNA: TGTGCCAGCAGCCCTCGGTTTCGGGTTGAAAAACTGTTTTTT.

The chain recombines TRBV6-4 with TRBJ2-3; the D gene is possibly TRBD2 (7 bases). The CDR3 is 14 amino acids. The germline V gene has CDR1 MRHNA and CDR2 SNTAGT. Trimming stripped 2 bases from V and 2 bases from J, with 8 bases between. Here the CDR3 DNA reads TGTGCCAGCAGTGACGGGGGGGCCACAGATACGCAGTATTTT. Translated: CASSDGGATDTQYF.

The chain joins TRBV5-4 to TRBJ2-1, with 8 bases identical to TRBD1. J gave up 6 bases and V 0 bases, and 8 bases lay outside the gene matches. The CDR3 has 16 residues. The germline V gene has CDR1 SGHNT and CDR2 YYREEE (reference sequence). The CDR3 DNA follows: TGTGCCAGCAGCTTGGGGGTTCGGACAGGGAGCAATGAGCAGTTCTTC. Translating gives CASSLGVRTGSNEQFF. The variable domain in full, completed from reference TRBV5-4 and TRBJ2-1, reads ETGVTQSPTHLIKTRGQQVTLRCSSQSGHNTVSWYQQALGQGPQFIFQYYREEENGRGNFPPRFSGLQFPNYSSELNVNALELDDSALYLCASSLGVRTGSNEQFFGPGTRLTVL.